The 12 T cell receptor beta chains below come from one sample, sequenced in a study of shared clonotypes between healthy human individuals. TCRdb keeps only in-frame clones here, not all; method: immunoSEQ multiplex PCR. The table includes about 1.5 million clones, under 99% detected once. Sequenced sample: naive CD4+ T cells sorted from blood. Indicated subset: CD45RA+ positively selected. All receptors come from a man aged 25 to 40 in good health.

V and J are TRBV6-1 and TRBJ1-2; TRBD1 might be the D (6 bases). Germline loops: CDR1 MNHNS, CDR2 SASEGT. The V end lost 2 bases, the J end lost 0 bases, and 16 bases lay between the germline ends. The CDR3 has 17 amino acids. The CDR3 DNA follows: TGTGCCAGCAGTGAAAGGGGGTCCCGGGGAACTAACTATGGCTACACCTTC. Protein: CASSERGSRGTNYGYTF.

The chain carries TRBV18 and TRBJ2-1; D is unresolved. The CDR3 has 14 residues. Between the trimmed V and J ends, which lost 3 bases and 0 bases, there was a span of 6 bases. Germline V lookup: CDR1 KGHSH, CDR2 LQKENI. The CDR3 protein is CASSPTSSYNEQFF. The CDR3 nucleotides read TGTGCCAGCTCACCCACTTCCTCCTACAATGAGCAGTTCTTC.

This rearrangement joins TRBV6-5 to TRBJ2-7; 8 bases line up with TRBD1. Looked up from germline, CDR1 is MNHEY and CDR2 is SVGAGI. The CDR3 is 15 residues long. V gave up 6 bases and J gave up 0 bases; unmatched junction bases: 7. The CDR3 nucleotides read TGTGCCAGCAGAAGCGACAGGGGAAGCTCCTACGAGCAGTACTTC. It specifies CASRSDRGSSYEQYF.

CDR3 loop: CASSVTGGVDTEAFF. The CDR3 DNA reads TGTGCCAGCAGTGTTACAGGGGGAGTAGACACTGAAGCTTTCTTT. The gene calls are TRBV6-1 and TRBJ1-1; 8 positions agree with TRBD1. Germline lookup yields CDR1 MNHNS and CDR2 SASEGT. The length of the CDR3 is 15 residues. The J segment lost 3 bases and the V segment lost 4 bases, leaving 7 bases of the junction unmatched.

The chain carries TRBV7-9 and TRBJ2-3; D might be TRBD2 (5 bases). The germline CDR1 and CDR2 sequences are SEHNR and FQNEAQ (reference sequence). Trimming took off 1 base at V and 4 bases at J, with 12 bases between the two ends. CDR3 size: 15 residues. The DNA of the CDR3 is TGTGCCAGCAGCTTAGAAGAGTCCGGGGCAGATACGCAGTATTTT. It codes for CASSLEESGADTQYF.

This clone appeared a single time. V gene TRBV29-1 combines with J gene TRBJ2-1; TRBD2 matches 8 bases. Germline values: CDR1 SQVTM, CDR2 ANQGSEA. The CDR3 loop spans 15 amino acids. V lost 6 bases to trimming and J lost 10 bases; unmatched junction nucleotides: 17. This CDR3 reads CSVLAGRAIPAEQFF. The DNA of the CDR3 is TGCAGCGTCTTAGCGGGGCGGGCCATACCAGCCGAGCAGTTCTTC.

The chain carries TRBV28 and TRBJ2-7; 10 positions agree with TRBD1. The CDR3 is 16 amino acids. CDR1 is MDHEN and CDR2 is SYDVKM in the germline V gene. V lost 4 bases to trimming and J lost 3 bases; unmatched junction nucleotides: 9. Written as DNA, the CDR3 is TGTGCCAGCAGTTCAGCCGGGACAGGGGTGAACTACGAGCAGTACTTC. Translating it yields CASSSAGTGVNYEQYF.

The genes are TRBV18 and TRBJ2-4, with D hard to call. V was shortened by 1 base and J by 1 base, with 8 bases between the two germline ends. CDR1 is KGHSH and CDR2 is LQKENI in the germline V gene. The CDR3 is 15 amino acids. CDR3 sequence reads: CASSPQGWAKNIQYF. The CDR3 bases are TGTGCCAGCTCACCACAGGGTTGGGCCAAAAACATTCAGTACTTC.

This chain joins TRBV6-5 and TRBJ2-1; 7 bases are a match to TRBD1. The ends lost 6 bases at V and 8 bases at J; junction bases unmatched: 10. Germline V gives CDR1 MNHEY, CDR2 SVGAGI. This CDR3 region has 14 residues. In DNA, the CDR3 is TGTGCCAGCAGCTACACCCAGACAGGGTATGAGCAGTTCTTC. The encoded protein is CASSYTQTGYEQFF.

The V gene is TRBV6-1, the J gene TRBJ2-5; the D is unclear. The V gene lost 3 bases and the J gene lost 0 bases, with 8 bases spanning the gap. This CDR3 has 14 residues. Per germline, CDR1 MNHNS and CDR2 SASEGT. CDR3 DNA sequence: TGTGCCAGCAGTGACCCCACGTACCAAGAGACCCAGTACTTC. Translation gives CASSDPTYQETQYF.

This sequence joins TRBV28 and TRBJ2-1; the match to TRBD2 covers 8 bases. Per the germline V gene, CDR1 is MDHEN and CDR2 is SYDVKM. CDR3 length: 15 amino acids. The V and J ends lost 8 bases and 4 bases, in that order; junction bases with no gene match: 10. CDR3 sequence reads: CASRTSGSVYNEQFF. The DNA for the CDR3 is TGTGCCAGCCGCACGAGCGGGAGCGTGTACAATGAGCAGTTCTTC.

The rearrangement links TRBV19 to TRBJ2-1, with D perhaps TRBD2 (6 bases). The CDR3 extends over 16 amino acids. Germline V CDR1 and CDR2: LNHDA, SQIVND (reference sequence). V dropped 4 bases and J dropped 0 bases, with 13 bases sitting between them. CDR3 sequence: CASSTNPGVSYNEQFF. CDR3 coding DNA: TGTGCCAGTAGTACAAACCCGGGGGTCTCCTACAATGAGCAGTTCTTC.